This TCR beta chain was obtained from a study of human T cells and chemical hapten exposure. TCRdb processed the RACE reads anew with MiXCR; each CDR3 protein has one entry. This sample has more than 150,000 distinct CDR3 sequences, with more than 25% found just once. Germline values: CDR1 SGHDN, CDR2 FVKESK. With 2 bases removed from V and 4 bases from J, the gap between germline ends came to 9 bases. The CDR3 is 14 residues long. This sample's time point: pre-sensitization, week 0. Treatment defined: therapeutic diphenylcyclopropenone sensitization with weekly scalp DPC. Sequences were derived from whole blood, sampled in connection with sensitization to the hapten diphenylcyclopropenone (DPC). The chain links TRBV14 to TRBJ2-1, with TRBD2 as a possible D gene (5 bases). This receptor was identified in a woman in her 30s with alopecia areata. Some clones in this sample may be carry-over from other donors' samples. Here the CDR3 reads CASSQSSGYNEQFF. CDR3 in DNA: TGTGCCAGCAGCCAAAGTTCGGGGTACAATGAGCAGTTCTTC.